Listed here is a single TCR beta chain. Germline assignment: CDR1 ENHRY and CDR2 SYGVKD. There are 15 residues in the CDR3. The V and J ends lost 0 bases and 4 bases respectively, with 13 bases between them. Together with a sample-barcoded 5' primer, a J-beta primer mix was included in a second PCR lasting about 7 to 12 cycles. Each of the samples gave a minimum of 2.5 million paired-end reads that contained CDR3. Using its own MiXCR run on the 5' RACE reads, TCRdb lists one record per CDR3 protein. The sample carries roughly 680,000 distinct CDR3 sequences, about 50% recorded once. Each donor had around 11 milliliters of peripheral blood drawn. This entry comes from a study of blood T cells in healthy people across ages.

The TCR sequence derives from a woman older than 75 in good health. The sequenced material came from blood. The rearrangement uses TRBV10-3 and TRBJ2-7, with D perhaps TRBD2 (6 bases). CDR3 residues: CAISESRRGKYEQYF. DNA of the CDR3: TGTGCCATCAGTGAGTCGAGGAGGGGAAAGTACGAGCAGTACTTC.